These T cell receptor beta chains were read from a single sample in a study of blood T cell repertoires in COVID-19. The method was immunoSEQ multiplex PCR; TCRdb's version includes in-frame clones alone and lacks a portion of them. The sample yields 95,000 to 100,000 clones, around 90% seen once. Sequenced: peripheral blood. The receptor source for this set is a human donor with COVID-19, enrolled during active disease. The donor label of this sample is uncertain. Each CDR3 is given with its conserved first and last residue. The order of the fields is V gene, D gene, J gene, clone size, CDR3 protein, CDR3 DNA. The D gene is left open where the match is weak. The size field is filled for only some rows; it gives once, few, many or a size class.

V: TRBV2
D: -
J: TRBJ1-2
size: once
CDR3: CASREDSSRYGYTF
DNA: TGTGCCAGCAGGGAGGACAGTTCGCGCTATGGCTACACCTTC

V: TRBV2
D: -
J: TRBJ1-3
size: -
CDR3: CASRLTGNTIYF
DNA: TGTGCCAGCAGATTAACTGGAAACACCATATATTTT

V: TRBV5-1
D: -
J: TRBJ2-1
size: -
CDR3: CASSFSLVGYNEQFF
DNA: TGCGCCAGCAGCTTTAGCCTGGTCGGATACAATGAGCAGTTCTTC

V: TRBV6-5
D: -
J: TRBJ1-2
size: -
CDR3: CASRVTGSADGYTF
DNA: TGTGCCAGCAGGGTTACAGGGTCGGCTGATGGCTACACCTTC

V: TRBV6-1
D: TRBD1
J: TRBJ2-7
size: -
CDR3: CASSDTGQGYEQYF
DNA: TGTGCCAGCAGTGACACCGGACAGGGCTACGAGCAGTACTTC

V: TRBV25-1
D: -
J: TRBJ1-1
size: -
CDR3: CASSDPSTEAFF
DNA: TGTGCCAGCAGTGACCCCTCCACTGAAGCTTTCTTT

V: TRBV24-1
D: TRBD1
J: TRBJ2-2
size: -
CDR3: CATSDRQGYTGELFF
DNA: TGTGCCACCAGTGATCGACAGGGGTACACCGGGGAGCTGTTTTTT

V: TRBV18
D: -
J: TRBJ2-1
size: -
CDR3: CASSPPREDQIFF
DNA: TGTGCCAGCTCACCACCGAGGGAGGACCAGATATTCTTC

V: TRBV10-3
D: -
J: TRBJ1-6
size: -
CDR3: CAISEELNSPLHF
DNA: TGTGCCATCAGTGAGGAACTCAATTCACCCCTCCACTTT

V: TRBV7-2
D: -
J: TRBJ2-1
size: few
CDR3: CASSSDLLYNEQFF
DNA: TGTGCCAGCAGCTCAGACTTGCTCTACAATGAGCAGTTCTTC

V: TRBV12-3/TRBV12-4
D: -
J: TRBJ1-6
size: -
CDR3: CASSLGSNSPLHF
DNA: TGTGCCAGCAGTTTGGGCAGCAATTCACCCCTCCACTTT

V: TRBV5-1
D: -
J: TRBJ1-2
size: -
CDR3: CASSLVPGHINYGYTF
DNA: TGCGCCAGCAGCTTGGTTCCGGGACACATCAACTATGGCTACACCTTC

V: TRBV19
D: -
J: TRBJ2-5
size: -
CDR3: CASSIQAGSKETQYF
DNA: TGTGCCAGTAGTATTCAAGCGGGTTCGAAAGAGACCCAGTACTTC

V: TRBV5-1
D: TRBD1
J: TRBJ1-4
size: -
CDR3: CASSSDPQGVGNEKLFF
DNA: TGCGCCAGCAGCTCTGATCCACAGGGGGTCGGTAATGAAAAACTGTTTTTT

V: TRBV19
D: TRBD1
J: TRBJ1-2
size: -
CDR3: CASSRDRGNYGYTF
DNA: TGTGCCAGTAGCCGGGACAGGGGGAACTATGGCTACACCTTC

V: TRBV5-1
D: -
J: TRBJ1-5
size: -
CDR3: CASSSVAGQEPQHF
DNA: TGCGCCAGCAGCTCGGTGGCAGGGCAAGAGCCCCAGCATTTT

V: TRBV6-6
D: -
J: TRBJ2-5
size: -
CDR3: CASTEQGGETQYF
DNA: TGTGCCAGCACCGAACAGGGCGGCGAGACCCAGTACTTC

V: TRBV7-6
D: TRBD2
J: TRBJ2-3
size: -
CDR3: CASSPGLAGGGGTQYF
DNA: TGTGCCAGCAGCCCCGGACTAGCGGGGGGTGGCGGTACGCAGTATTTT

V: TRBV11-2
D: TRBD2
J: TRBJ2-1
size: -
CDR3: CASSLGASGGIDEQFF
DNA: TGTGCCAGCAGCTTAGGGGCTAGCGGGGGGATAGATGAGCAGTTCTTC

V: TRBV5-8
D: -
J: TRBJ1-2
size: -
CDR3: CASSFQGLYGYTF
DNA: TGTGCCAGCAGCTTCCAGGGCCTGTATGGCTACACCTTC

V: TRBV18
D: -
J: TRBJ1-4
size: -
CDR3: CASSPSLGGVGEKLFF
DNA: TGTGCCAGCTCACCATCATTGGGAGGGGTCGGTGAAAAACTGTTTTTT

V: TRBV27
D: -
J: TRBJ1-6
size: -
CDR3: CASSPSPQGNSPLHF
DNA: TGTGCCAGCAGTCCTTCCCCGCAGGGAAATTCACCCCTCCACTTT

V: TRBV6-5
D: TRBD2
J: TRBJ2-5
size: -
CDR3: CASSYSGRAQETQYF
DNA: TGTGCCAGCAGTTACTCGGGGAGGGCCCAAGAGACCCAGTACTTC

V: TRBV5-6
D: TRBD1
J: TRBJ1-2
size: -
CDR3: CASNLQGPLDYGYTF
DNA: TGTGCCAGCAACCTACAGGGGCCGCTCGACTATGGCTACACCTTC

V: TRBV18
D: TRBD1
J: TRBJ2-3
size: -
CDR3: CASSPPDRGSPDTQYF
DNA: TGTGCCAGCTCACCACCGGACAGGGGGTCTCCAGATACGCAGTATTTT

V: TRBV28
D: TRBD1
J: TRBJ2-2
size: once
CDR3: CASSIHRGPNTGELFF
DNA: TGTGCCAGCAGTATCCACAGGGGCCCTAACACCGGGGAGCTGTTTTTT

V: TRBV14
D: -
J: TRBJ2-2
size: -
CDR3: CASSQLVAGELFF
DNA: TGTGCCAGCAGCCAGTTGGTAGCCGGGGAGCTGTTTTTT

V: TRBV19
D: -
J: TRBJ2-7
size: -
CDR3: CASSPRGGSSDNEQYF
DNA: TGTGCCAGTAGTCCCCGGGGAGGCAGCTCGGATAACGAGCAGTACTTC

V: TRBV7-2
D: TRBD1
J: TRBJ1-5
size: -
CDR3: CASSPRQGKDNQPQHF
DNA: TGTGCCAGCAGCCCTCGACAGGGGAAGGACAATCAGCCCCAGCATTTT

V: TRBV6-5
D: TRBD1
J: TRBJ2-5
size: once
CDR3: CASSPTGGNQETQYF
DNA: TGTGCCAGCAGCCCGACAGGGGGCAACCAAGAGACCCAGTACTTC

V: TRBV2
D: TRBD2
J: TRBJ2-7
size: -
CDR3: CASSAASGAWGYF
DNA: TGTGCCAGCAGTGCTGCTAGCGGGGCCTGGGGGTACTTC

V: TRBV11-3
D: -
J: TRBJ2-3
size: -
CDR3: CASSLEASTDTQYF
DNA: TGTGCCAGCAGCTTGGAGGCCTCCACAGATACGCAGTATTTT

V: TRBV7-3
D: -
J: TRBJ1-2
size: -
CDR3: CASSLDSNYGYTF
DNA: TGTGCCAGCAGCCTGGACAGTAACTATGGCTACACCTTC

V: TRBV13
D: -
J: TRBJ1-2
size: once
CDR3: CASSFSADSRGPGYTF
DNA: TGTGCCAGCAGCTTCTCCGCCGATTCTAGGGGCCCTGGCTACACCTTC

V: TRBV7-9
D: -
J: TRBJ2-3
size: once
CDR3: CASSLGTDTDTQYF
DNA: TGTGCCAGCAGCTTAGGCACAGACACAGATACGCAGTATTTT

V: TRBV7-2
D: TRBD2
J: TRBJ2-5
size: -
CDR3: CASRETSGYQETQYF
DNA: TGTGCCAGCAGAGAAACTAGCGGCTATCAAGAGACCCAGTACTTC